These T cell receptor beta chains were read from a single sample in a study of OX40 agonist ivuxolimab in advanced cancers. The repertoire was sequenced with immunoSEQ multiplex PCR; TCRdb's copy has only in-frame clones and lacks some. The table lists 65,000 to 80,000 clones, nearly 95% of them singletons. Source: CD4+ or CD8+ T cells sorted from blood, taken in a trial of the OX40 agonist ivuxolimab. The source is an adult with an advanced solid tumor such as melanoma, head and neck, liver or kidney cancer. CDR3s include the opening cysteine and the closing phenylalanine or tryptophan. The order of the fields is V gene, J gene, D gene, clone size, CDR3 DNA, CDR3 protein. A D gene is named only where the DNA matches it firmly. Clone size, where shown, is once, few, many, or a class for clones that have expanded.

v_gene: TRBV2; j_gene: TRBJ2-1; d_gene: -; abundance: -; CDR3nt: TGTGCCACCGGGGGAGGAGAGATTTACAATGAGCAGTTCTTC; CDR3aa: CATGGGEIYNEQFF
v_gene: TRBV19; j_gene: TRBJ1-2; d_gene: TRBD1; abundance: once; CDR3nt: TGTGCCAGTAGTACCGGGACAGGGGGCTTCTATGGCTACACCTTC; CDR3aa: CASSTGTGGFYGYTF
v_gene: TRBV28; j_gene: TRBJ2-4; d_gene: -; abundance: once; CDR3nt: TGTGCCAGCAGTTTAAACCCTCCGGGTCCTATCGAAAACATTCAGTACTTC; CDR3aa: CASSLNPPGPIENIQYF
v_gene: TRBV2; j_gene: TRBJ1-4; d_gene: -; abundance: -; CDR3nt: TGTGCCAGCAGTGAGGGGCCAGGGTTTAATGAAAAACTGTTTTTT; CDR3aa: CASSEGPGFNEKLFF
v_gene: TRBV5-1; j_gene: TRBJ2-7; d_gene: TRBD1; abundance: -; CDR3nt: TGCGCCAGCAGCCTGTGGACAGGGGTTGACGAGCAGTACTTC; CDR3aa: CASSLWTGVDEQYF
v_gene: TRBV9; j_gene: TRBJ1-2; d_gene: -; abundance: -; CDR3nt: TGTGCCAGCAGCGTAGATGAGACAAAAAACGAAGGCTACACCTTC; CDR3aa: CASSVDETKNEGYTF
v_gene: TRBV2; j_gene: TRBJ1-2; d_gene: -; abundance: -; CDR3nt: TGTGCCAGCAGTGAAATTGAGCGTCTCTATGGCTACACCTTC; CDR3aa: CASSEIERLYGYTF
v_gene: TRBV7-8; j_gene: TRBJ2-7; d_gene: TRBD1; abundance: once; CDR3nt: TGTGCCAGCAGTGACAGGGATTACGAGCAGTACTTC; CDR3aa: CASSDRDYEQYF
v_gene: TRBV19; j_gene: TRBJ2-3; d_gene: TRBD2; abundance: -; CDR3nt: TGTGCCAGTAGTCTAGCGGGAGGGCCAGATACGCAGTATTTT; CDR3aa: CASSLAGGPDTQYF
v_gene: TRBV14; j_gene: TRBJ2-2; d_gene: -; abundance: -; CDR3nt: TGTGCCAGCAGCCTCACCGCAGGGGGGTCAACCGGGGAGCTGTTTTTT; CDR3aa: CASSLTAGGSTGELFF
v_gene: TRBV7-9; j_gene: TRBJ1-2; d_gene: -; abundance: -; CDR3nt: TGTGCCAGCAGCTTAGGGACTCTGGTCCTTTATGGCTACACCTTC; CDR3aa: CASSLGTLVLYGYTF
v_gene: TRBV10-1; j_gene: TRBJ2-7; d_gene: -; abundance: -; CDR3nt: TGCGCCAGCAGTGGGGCGGACGAGCAGTACTTC; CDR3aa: CASSGADEQYF
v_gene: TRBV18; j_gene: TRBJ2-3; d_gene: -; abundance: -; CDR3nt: TGTGCCAGCTCACCAACCCCGGCGGTCACAGATACGCAGTATTTT; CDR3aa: CASSPTPAVTDTQYF
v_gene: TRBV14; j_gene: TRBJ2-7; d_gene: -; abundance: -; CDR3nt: TGTGCCAGCAGCCAAGCCCGGGTCTACGAGCAGTACTTC; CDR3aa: CASSQARVYEQYF
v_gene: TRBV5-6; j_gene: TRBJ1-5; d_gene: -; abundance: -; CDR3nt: TGTGCCAGCAGCCCGGGGGTCCGTGGGAATCAGCCCCAGCATTTT; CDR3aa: CASSPGVRGNQPQHF
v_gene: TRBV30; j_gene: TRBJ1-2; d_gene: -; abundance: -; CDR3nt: TGTGCCTGGAGGGGGAGACAGCATGGCTACACCTTC; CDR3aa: CAWRGRQHGYTF
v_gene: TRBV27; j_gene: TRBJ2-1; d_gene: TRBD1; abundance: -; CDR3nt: TGTGCCAGCACCTACGGGACAGGGAATGAGCAGTTCTTC; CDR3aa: CASTYGTGNEQFF
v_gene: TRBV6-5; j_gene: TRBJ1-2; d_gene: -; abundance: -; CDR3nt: TGTGCCAGCAGTTCAGGGGAGGGGTATGGCTACACCTTC; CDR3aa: CASSSGEGYGYTF
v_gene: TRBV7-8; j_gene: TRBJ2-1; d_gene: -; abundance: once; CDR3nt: TGTGCCAGCAGCTATATACGCCTCCCCAGCTCCTACAATGAGCAGTTCTTC; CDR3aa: CASSYIRLPSSYNEQFF
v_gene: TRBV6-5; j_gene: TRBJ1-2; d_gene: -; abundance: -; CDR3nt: TGTGCCAGCAGCTCGGGACGATTAAACTATGGCTACACCTTC; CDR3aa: CASSSGRLNYGYTF
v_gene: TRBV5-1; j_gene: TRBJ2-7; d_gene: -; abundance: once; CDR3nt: TGCGCCAGCAGCTTGGTGACACTTGATTCCTACGAGCAGTACTTC; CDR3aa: CASSLVTLDSYEQYF
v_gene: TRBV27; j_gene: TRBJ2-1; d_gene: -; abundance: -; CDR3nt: TGTGCCAGCAGTTTCACTAGCTCCTACAATGAGCAGTTCTTC; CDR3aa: CASSFTSSYNEQFF
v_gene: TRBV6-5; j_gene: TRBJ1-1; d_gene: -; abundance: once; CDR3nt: TGTGCCAGCAGTCAGACAGTGAACACTGAAGCTTTCTTT; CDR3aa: CASSQTVNTEAFF